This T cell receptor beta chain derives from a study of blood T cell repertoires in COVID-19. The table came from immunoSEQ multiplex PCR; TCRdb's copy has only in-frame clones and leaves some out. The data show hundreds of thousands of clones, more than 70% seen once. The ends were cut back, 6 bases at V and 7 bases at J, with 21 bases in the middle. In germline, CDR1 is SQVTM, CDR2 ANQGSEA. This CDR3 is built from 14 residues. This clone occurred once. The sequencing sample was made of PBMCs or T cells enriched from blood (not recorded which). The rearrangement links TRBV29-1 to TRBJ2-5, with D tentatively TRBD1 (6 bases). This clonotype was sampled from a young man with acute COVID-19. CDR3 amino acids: CSVGGQLVRWTQYF. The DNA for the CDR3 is TGCAGCGTAGGAGGACAGCTAGTGAGATGGACCCAGTACTTC.